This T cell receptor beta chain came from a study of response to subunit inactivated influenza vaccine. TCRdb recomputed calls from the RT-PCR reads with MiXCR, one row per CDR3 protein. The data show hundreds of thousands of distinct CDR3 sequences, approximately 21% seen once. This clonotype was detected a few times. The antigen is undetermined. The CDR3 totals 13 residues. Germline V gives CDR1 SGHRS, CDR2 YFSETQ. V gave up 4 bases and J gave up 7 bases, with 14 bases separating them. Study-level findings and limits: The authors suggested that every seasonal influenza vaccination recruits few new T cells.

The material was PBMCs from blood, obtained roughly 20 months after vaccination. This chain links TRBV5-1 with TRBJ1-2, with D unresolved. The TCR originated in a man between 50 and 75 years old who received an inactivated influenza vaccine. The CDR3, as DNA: TGCGCCAGCAGCCGGGCTACGCCCGGTGGCTACACCTTC. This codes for CASSRATPGGYTF.